The 9 T cell receptor beta chains below come from one sample, sequenced in a study of cytomegalovirus exposure and HLA in healthy donors (dated by TCRdb to the late 2010s). The library was generated by the immunoSEQ multiplex PCR assay. For the multiplex PCR, a mixture combining 60 forward primers for TCR Vbeta segments and 13 reverse primers for TCR Jbeta segments was used. TCRdb retrieved this table from immuneACCESS and kept in-frame rearrangements only. Not all clones are present; in checked studies, unresolved V genes account for under half, and no reason is known for the remainder. This sample lists 35,000 to 45,000 clones; around nine tenths were detected once. The top ten constitute 2% to 3% of the sample. The sample comprised PBMCs. These receptor sequences come from a woman aged 18-29 years in good health and CMV-seronegative.

The rearrangement uses TRBV7-6 and TRBJ2-5, with TRBD1 as a possible D gene (5 bases). V gave up 0 bases and J gave up 4 bases, with 21 bases separating them. This CDR3 is 18 amino acids long. The germline V gene has CDR1 SGHVS and CDR2 FNYEAQ. CDR3 nucleotide sequence: TGTGCCAGCAGCTTAGCGCAGGGTCTAAGCGCCCAAAGAGAGACCCAGTACTTC. Amino acid sequence: CASSLAQGLSAQRETQYF.

With regard to this clone: The junction and the germline gene differ at one end; a read error may be behind it. The rearrangement uses TRBV7-9 and TRBJ2-5, with D maybe TRBD1 (6 bases). This CDR3 region has 17 residues. Germline V gene lookup returns CDR1 SEHNR and CDR2 FQNEAQ (reference sequence). The CDR3 DNA follows: TGTTCCAGCAGCCCGGGCCTGCGGCAGGGACATGACGAGACCCAGTACTTC. It encodes CSSSPGLRQGHDETQYF. Looking up the rest from reference TRBV7-9 and TRBJ2-5 gives the full variable domain: DTGVSQNPRHKITKRGQNVTFRCDPISEHNRLYWYRQTLGQGPEFLTYFQNEAQLEKSRLLSDRFSAERPKGSFSTLEIQRTEQGDSAMYLCSSSPGLRQGHDETQYFGPGTRLLVL.

This sequence joins TRBV7-7 and TRBJ2-1; 7 positions agree with TRBD2. The CDR3 contains 14 residues. Germline values: CDR1 SSHAT, CDR2 FNYEAQ (reference sequence). V shed 6 bases and J 5 bases; nucleotides not matched to a gene: 7. CDR3 amino acids: CASSRYAGDNEQFF. As DNA, the CDR3 is TGTGCCAGCAGTCGTTATGCGGGAGACAATGAGCAGTTCTTC.

The rearrangement joins TRBV19 to TRBJ2-3, with 8 bases fitting TRBD1. The germline CDR1 and CDR2 sequences are LNHDA and SQIVND (reference sequence). J was trimmed by 4 bases and V by 3 bases; bases with no gene match: 9. The CDR3 runs to 16 residues. Here the CDR3 DNA reads TGTGCCAGTAGTATGCAGGGGGCGGAAGGAGCAGATACGCAGTATTTT. It specifies CASSMQGAEGADTQYF.

This clone was seen only once. The chain is built from TRBV2 and TRBJ2-7; 12 bases fit TRBD2. After removal of 3 bases from V and 5 bases from J, the junction contained 11 bases not matched to a gene. The CDR3 runs 17 residues. Germline CDR1 SNHLY, CDR2 FYNNEI. The CDR3 DNA reads as TGTGCCAGCAGTGATGCGCGACTAGCGGGAGCCGGCGACGAGCAGTACTTC. Residues: CASSDARLAGAGDEQYF.

The chain employs TRBV6-5 and TRBJ2-5, with 9 bases aligning to TRBD2. V was pared by 6 bases and J by 1 base, with 3 bases of the junction left unmatched. Germline V lookup: CDR1 MNHEY, CDR2 SVGAGI. The CDR3 is 14 residues long. This CDR3 reads CASRPTSGQETQYF. Here the CDR3 DNA reads TGTGCCAGCAGACCGACTAGCGGCCAAGAGACCCAGTACTTC.

This rearrangement joins TRBV28 to TRBJ2-5, with D maybe TRBD2 (7 bases). This CDR3 has 15 residues. Trimming took 2 bases from V and 5 from J, leaving 15 bases between them. Germline CDR1 and CDR2: MDHEN and SYDVKM. The CDR3 here is CASSLGQGGGETQYF. The DNA for the CDR3 is TGTGCCAGCAGTTTAGGGCAGGGAGGGGGGGAGACCCAGTACTTC.

The CDR3 loop reads CASSDFRDRGETQYF. DNA of the CDR3: TGTGCCAGCAGCGACTTCCGGGACAGGGGAGAGACCCAGTACTTC. The gene calls are TRBV25-1 and TRBJ2-5; TRBD1 matches 10 bases. After removal of 6 bases from V and 4 bases from J, the junction contained 8 bases not matched to a gene. CDR1 and CDR2 (germline): MGHDK, SYGVNS. The length of the CDR3 is 15 residues.

The rearrangement joins TRBV7-2 to TRBJ2-1; maybe TRBD2 (6 bases). The CDR3 totals 15 residues. Germline lookup yields CDR1 SGHTA and CDR2 FQGNSA. V lost 4 bases and J lost 4, with 14 bases in between. The CDR3 loop reads CASSSGTSNYNEQFF. In DNA, the CDR3 is TGTGCCAGCAGCTCCGGGACTTCTAATTACAATGAGCAGTTCTTC.